This TCR beta chain was retrieved from a study of blood T cells in healthy people across ages. Primers used in a second PCR of roughly 6 to 12 cycles were a sample-barcoded 5' primer and a J-beta primer mix. TCRdb re-called the 5' RACE reads through MiXCR, storing one row per CDR3 protein. In the table there are hundreds of thousands of distinct CDR3 sequences, 56% of which are singletons. The total RNA that was extracted per sample amounted to at least 5 micrograms. CDR3 length: 14 amino acids. CDR1 DFQATT and CDR2 SNEGSKA come from the germline V gene (reference sequence). Deletions cut 1 base from V and 3 bases from J, with 13 bases between.

What was sequenced was blood. This chain uses TRBV20-1 with TRBJ2-7; the D gene is possibly TRBD2 (5 bases). The TCR comes from a man aged 40-49 years in good health. CDR3 DNA sequence: TGCAGTGCTAGAGCTCCTAGCTCGGGCTACGAGCAGTACTTC. It specifies CSARAPSSGYEQYF.